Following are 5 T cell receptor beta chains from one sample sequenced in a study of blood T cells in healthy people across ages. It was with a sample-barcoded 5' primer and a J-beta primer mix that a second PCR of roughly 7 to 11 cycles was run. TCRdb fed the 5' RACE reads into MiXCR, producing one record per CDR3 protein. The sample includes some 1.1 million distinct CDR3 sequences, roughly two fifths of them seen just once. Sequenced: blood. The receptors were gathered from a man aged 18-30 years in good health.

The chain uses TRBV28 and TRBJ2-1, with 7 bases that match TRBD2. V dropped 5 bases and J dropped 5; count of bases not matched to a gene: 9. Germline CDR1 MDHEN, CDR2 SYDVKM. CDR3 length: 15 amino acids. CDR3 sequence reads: CASSPLNRGDNEQFF. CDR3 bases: TGTGCCAGCAGTCCCCTAAATCGGGGGGACAATGAGCAGTTCTTC.

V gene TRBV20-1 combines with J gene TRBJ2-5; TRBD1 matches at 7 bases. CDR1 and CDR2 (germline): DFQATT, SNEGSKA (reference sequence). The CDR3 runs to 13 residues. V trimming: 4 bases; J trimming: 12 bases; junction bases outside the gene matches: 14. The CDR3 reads CSAIPGQVTMEYF. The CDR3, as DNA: TGCAGTGCTATACCTGGACAGGTTACAATGGAGTACTTC.

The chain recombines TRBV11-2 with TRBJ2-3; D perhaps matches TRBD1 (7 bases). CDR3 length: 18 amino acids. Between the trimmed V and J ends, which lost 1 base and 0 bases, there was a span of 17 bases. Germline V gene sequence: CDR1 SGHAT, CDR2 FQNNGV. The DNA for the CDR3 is TGTGCCAGCAGCTTAGTTGGGGGGACAGCATCTAGCACAGATACGCAGTATTTT. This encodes CASSLVGGTASSTDTQYF.

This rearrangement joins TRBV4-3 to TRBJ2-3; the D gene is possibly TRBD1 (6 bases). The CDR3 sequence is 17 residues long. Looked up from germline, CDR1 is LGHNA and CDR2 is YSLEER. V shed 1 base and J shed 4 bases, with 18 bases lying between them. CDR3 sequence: CASSQGVWQGLADTQYF. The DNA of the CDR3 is TGCGCCAGCAGCCAAGGCGTATGGCAGGGGTTGGCAGATACGCAGTATTTT.

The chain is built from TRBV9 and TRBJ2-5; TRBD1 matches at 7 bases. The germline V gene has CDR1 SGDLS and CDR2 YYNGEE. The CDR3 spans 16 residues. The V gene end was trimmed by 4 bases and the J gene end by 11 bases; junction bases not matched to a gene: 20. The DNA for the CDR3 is TGTGCCAGCAGCCCGCGGGTGGGGACAGCCGACAATGAGCAGTACTTC. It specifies CASSPRVGTADNEQYF.